The T cell receptor beta chain described here comes from a study of T cell changes during pregnancy in multiple sclerosis. Trimming cost V 5 bases and J 4 bases; bases outside gene matches: 6. The CDR3 contains 15 residues. Germline V gene lookup returns CDR1 SGHVS and CDR2 FQNEAQ. Generated by immunoSEQ multiplex PCR, the TCRdb table keeps only in-frame clones and is missing some. The data contain around 97,000 clones, around 94% of them seen just once; the ten biggest clones take up about 0.88%. The chain is built from TRBV7-8 and TRBJ1-3, with TRBD1 matching 9 bases. This TCR was sampled from a female donor with multiple sclerosis, enrolled in a pregnancy study. The sample consisted of peripheral blood, taken after pregnancy. CDR3 sequence reads: CASSQTGQGGNTIYF. The CDR3 region has the DNA TGTGCCAGCAGCCAAACGGGACAGGGAGGAAACACCATATATTTT.